The 19 T cell receptor beta chains below come from one sample, sequenced in a study of neurological immune-mediated disorders. Indicated time point: longitudinal time-point 3. TCRdb called the 5' RACE reads again in MiXCR, with one record for every CDR3 protein. Altogether around 100,000 distinct CDR3 sequences are present, 11% being singletons, with the ten largest covering around 3.1%. Sequencing was carried out using PBMCs. These receptors were obtained from a female donor with HTLV-1-associated myelopathy (HAM/TSP).

This clonotype was found a few times. A single base separates this from a much larger clone, so it may be a read error. The chain links TRBV20-1 to TRBJ2-7, with D maybe TRBD1 (6 bases). This CDR3 comprises 12 residues. CDR1 is DFQATT and CDR2 is SNEGSKA in the germline V gene (reference sequence). The CDR3 region has the DNA TGCAGTTTAACCGGGACACCCTACGAGCAGTGCTTC. As protein: CSLTGTPYEQCF.

V is TRBV6-1 and J is TRBJ2-2; 8 nucleotides match TRBD1. The CDR3 consists of 16 residues. Looked up from germline, CDR1 is MNHNS and CDR2 is SASEGT. With 6 bases clipped from V and 5 bases from J, the junction kept 11 bases outside the gene matches. CDR3 sequence reads: CASRTNPGGATGELFF. The CDR3 nucleotides read TGTGCCAGCAGGACCAACCCAGGGGGCGCGACCGGGGAGCTGTTTTTT.

The chain couples TRBV7-2 to TRBJ2-2; 7 nucleotides line up with TRBD2. J gave up 7 bases and V 3 bases, and 14 bases lay outside the gene matches. The CDR3 contains 17 residues. Germline assignment: CDR1 SGHTA and CDR2 FQGNSA. Here the CDR3 DNA reads TGTGCCAGCAGCTTCGGGGGATCCAGCGGGGCTGACGGGGAGCTGTTTTTT. This sequence encodes CASSFGGSSGADGELFF.

This clonotype was detected a few times. The chain employs TRBV5-1 and TRBJ2-2, with 9 bases identical to TRBD1. Germline CDR1 SGHRS, CDR2 YFSETQ. The CDR3 has 17 amino acids. Unmatched junction bases numbered 8, after V lost 0 bases and J lost 5 bases. CDR3 bases: TGCGCCAGCAGCTTGGTGAGGGACAGGGAGAGGACCGGGGAGCTGTTTTTT. Encoded protein: CASSLVRDRERTGELFF.

The sample holds many counts of this clonotype. The chain joins TRBV5-1 to TRBJ2-4, with D perhaps given as TRBD1 or TRBD2 (6 bases each). Germline V lookup: CDR1 SGHRS, CDR2 YFSETQ. The CDR3 is 13 amino acids. The V and J ends lost 4 bases and 9 bases respectively, with 14 bases between them. CDR3 nucleotide sequence: TGCGCCAGCAGCCCGGGAGAGGGGGGCATTCAGTACTTC. It translates to CASSPGEGGIQYF.

Concerning this clonotype itself: A much larger clonotype is one base distant, so this may be a read error. V usage is TRBV28 and J usage is TRBJ2-7, with D perhaps given as TRBD1 or TRBD2 (5 bases each). Germline CDR1 and CDR2: MDHEN and SYDVKM. CDR3 size: 15 residues. As DNA, the CDR3 is TGTGTCAGCAGAAAGGACGGGGCGAGCTCCTACGAGCAGTACTTC. This sequence encodes CVSRKDGASSYEQYF.

To note about this clonotype: A read error may explain this, as a much larger clone is one base away. CDR3 in DNA: TGTGCCAGCAGCCAGGACTACCAAGTGACCCAGTACTTC. It codes for CASSQDYQVTQYF. This chain uses TRBV5-4 with TRBJ2-5; D may be TRBD2 (6 bases). Germline assignment: CDR1 SGHNT and CDR2 YYREEE (reference sequence). The CDR3 totals 13 residues.

This clonotype has ten or more counts. This chain connects TRBV10-3 to TRBJ2-2; 10 bases agree with TRBD1. This CDR3 spans 15 amino acids. Trimming removed 6 bases from V and 5 bases from J; junction bases left unmatched: 6. Per germline, CDR1 ENHRY and CDR2 SYGVKD. The DNA of the CDR3 is TGTGCCATCAGGACAGGGGGCATTTCTACCGGGGAGCTGTTTTTT. This codes for CAIRTGGISTGELFF.

Ten or more counts support this clonotype. The chain is built from TRBV7-2 and TRBJ2-7; possibly TRBD1 or TRBD2 for D (5 bases each). Trimming removed 5 bases from V and 6 bases from J, with 14 bases in between. The germline V gene encodes CDR1 SGHTA and CDR2 FQGNSA. CDR3 length: 13 residues. The CDR3 region has the DNA TGTGCCAGCAGCCGGGACCCCATCCGCGAGCAGTACTTC. Translation: CASSRDPIREQYF. Full variable domain (outside the CDR3, taken from reference TRBV7-2 and TRBJ2-7): GAGVSQSPSNKVTEKGKDVELRCDPISGHTALYWYRQSLGQGLEFLIYFQGNSAPDKSGLPSDRFSAERTGGSVSTLTIQRTQQEDSAVYLCASSRDPIREQYFGPGTRLTVT.

The table lists this clonotype with many counts. The genes are TRBV7-2 and TRBJ2-1; TRBD1 aligns across 9 bases. Germline V CDR1 and CDR2: SGHTA, FQGNSA. V was clipped by 5 bases and J by 7 bases; unmatched bases: 9. CDR3 length: 15 amino acids. As DNA, the CDR3 is TGTGCCAGCAGCCTGGGGGGGACAGGGAGAAATGAGCAGTTCTTC. It yields the protein CASSLGGTGRNEQFF.

At least ten counts were recorded for this clonotype. The chain carries TRBV10-3 and TRBJ2-7; 7 bases map to TRBD1. V was pared by 4 bases and J by 2 bases, with 11 bases of the junction left unmatched. The germline CDR1 and CDR2 sequences are ENHRY and SYGVKD. The CDR3 runs to 16 residues. Here the CDR3 reads CAISGTSPGGPYEQYF. The CDR3, as DNA: TGTGCCATCAGTGGTACGAGCCCAGGGGGACCCTACGAGCAGTACTTC.

The CDR3 loop reads CASSYSRGTRRGYEQYF. CDR3 coding DNA: TGTGCCAGCAGTTACTCGAGAGGGACCAGGCGGGGTTACGAGCAGTACTTC. The V call is TRBV6-5, the J call TRBJ2-7, with D perhaps matching TRBD2 (6 bases). CDR3 length: 17 amino acids. V lost 0 bases and J lost 4, with 19 bases in between. The germline V gene has CDR1 MNHEY and CDR2 SVGAGI.

This clonotype was observed many times. V gene TRBV3-1 combines with J gene TRBJ1-6; TRBD1 agrees at 10 bases. The CDR3 is 16 residues long. The trim removed 2 bases at V and 10 bases at J, leaving 8 bases unmatched. In germline, CDR1 is LGHDT, CDR2 YNNKEL (reference sequence). The CDR3 protein is CASSQQGDRGHSPLHF. The CDR3 bases are TGTGCCAGCAGCCAACAGGGAGACAGGGGGCACTCACCCCTCCACTTT.

In the case of this clonotype: This sequence may be a read error, since a much larger clone differs from it by one base. The rearrangement uses TRBV20-1 and TRBJ2-1; either TRBD1 or TRBD2 may supply D (5 bases each). This CDR3 contains 14 residues. Trimming removed 3 bases from V and 4 bases from J, with 13 bases in between. CDR1 is DFQATT and CDR2 is SNEGSKA in the germline V gene (reference sequence). Here the CDR3 reads CSASTPGSYNEQFF. In DNA form, the CDR3 reads TGCAGTGCTAGCACTCCAGGGAGTTACAATGAGCAGTTCTTC.

This clonotype was detected many times. An end of the junction does not agree with germline; a read error may underlie this. V is TRBV11-3 and J is TRBJ2-2; TRBD1 is a possible D gene (5 bases). This CDR3 region has 15 residues. Germline values: CDR1 SGHNT, CDR2 YENEEA. DNA for the CDR3: TGTGTCAGCAGCTTACAGACAGCGAACACCGGGGAGCTGTTTTTT. Its translation: CVSSLQTANTGELFF.

This clonotype was seen ten or more times. The genes are TRBV5-1 and TRBJ2-3; D is possibly TRBD2 (7 bases). The CDR3 runs 16 residues. Germline CDR1 is SGHRS and CDR2 is YFSETQ. Trimming left V 4 bases short and J 2 bases short, with 17 bases between. CDR3: CASSRRGAISTDTQYF. The CDR3 region has the DNA TGCGCCAGCAGCCGTCGGGGGGCGATCTCCACAGATACGCAGTATTTT.

This clonotype was observed at least ten times. The chain has TRBV12-3 or TRBV12-4 and TRBJ2-2; D is ambiguous. This CDR3 contains 13 residues. V was trimmed by 6 bases and J by 4 bases, leaving 9 bases between them. CDR3 in DNA: TGTGCCAGCAGCCTAGTCGCCACCGGGGAGCTGTTTTTT. The encoded protein is CASSLVATGELFF.

In its sample, this clonotype was seen a few times. The V and J genes are TRBV6-1 and TRBJ2-7; 8 bases match TRBD1. Germline assignment: CDR1 MNHNS and CDR2 SASEGT. The V gene end was trimmed by 6 bases and the J gene end by 4 bases; junction bases not matched to a gene: 8. CDR3 size: 14 residues. The DNA of the CDR3 is TGTGCCAGCAGCGAGACAGGGGTGCCATACGAGCAGTACTTC. This translates into CASSETGVPYEQYF.

Turning to this clonotype: A much larger clone lies one base from this, so it may be a read error. The gene calls are TRBV5-1 and TRBJ2-3; D possibly matches TRBD1 or TRBD2 (5 bases each). The CDR3 runs 14 residues. CDR1 is SGHRS and CDR2 is YFSETQ in the germline V gene. The CDR3 reads CASGLGLATDTQYF. The CDR3 coding sequence is TGCGCCAGCGGCTTGGGGCTAGCCACAGATACGCAGTATTTT. Filled out from reference TRBV5-1 and TRBJ2-3, the complete variable domain reads KAGVTQTPRYLIKTRGQQVTLSCSPISGHRSVSWYQQTPGQGLQFLFEYFSETQRNKGNFPGRFSGRQFSNSRSEMNVSTLELGDSALYLCASGLGLATDTQYFGPGTRLTVL.